This T cell receptor beta chain came from a study of CD8 T cells in ankylosing spondylitis. Broader study findings: Seven to nine highly homologous variants made up a TCR beta motif, and this motif appeared characteristic of ankylosing spondylitis blood.

This clonotype has at least ten counts. Antigen specificity is unknown. TCRdb redid the calling of the 5' RACE reads with MiXCR, one entry per CDR3 protein. The profile covers 500,000 to 650,000 distinct CDR3 sequences, with about 5.4% appearing a single time and 3% to 4.5% taken by the ten largest. The sequenced sample was blood, either unsorted or a sorted T cell fraction (not recorded which). The sequence came from a male donor with ankylosing spondylitis.

The CDR3 nucleotides are TGTGCCAGCAGCTTACAGGGTGCCCCACGGGGCTACACCTTC. It encodes CASSLQGAPRGYTF. This rearrangement joins TRBV7-9 to TRBJ1-2; D is perhaps TRBD1 (5 bases). From germline, CDR1 is SEHNR and CDR2 FQNEAQ (reference sequence). The CDR3 has 14 residues. Between the trimmed V and J ends, which lost 2 bases and 8 bases, there was a span of 15 bases.